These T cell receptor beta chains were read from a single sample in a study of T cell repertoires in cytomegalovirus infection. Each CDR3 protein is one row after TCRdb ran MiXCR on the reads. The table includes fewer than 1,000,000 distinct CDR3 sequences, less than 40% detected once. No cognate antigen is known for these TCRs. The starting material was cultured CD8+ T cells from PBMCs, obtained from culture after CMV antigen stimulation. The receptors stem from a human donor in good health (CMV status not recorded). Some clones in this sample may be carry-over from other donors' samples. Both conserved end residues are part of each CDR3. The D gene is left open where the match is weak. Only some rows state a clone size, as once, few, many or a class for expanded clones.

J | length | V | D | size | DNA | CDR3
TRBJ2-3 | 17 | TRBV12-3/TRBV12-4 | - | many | TGTGCCAGCAGTTTTTACCCAATGGCGGGGAAGAGAGATACGCAGTATTTT | CASSFYPMAGKRDTQYF
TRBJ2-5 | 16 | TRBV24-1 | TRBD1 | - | TGTGCCACCAGTGACCAACCGGGACAGGGGAGGGAGACCCAGTACTTC | CATSDQPGQGRETQYF
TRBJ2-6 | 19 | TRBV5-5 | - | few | TGTGCCAGCAGCTTGTACCTCGGGACTGTCATCTCTGGGGCCAACGTCCTGACTTTC | CASSLYLGTVISGANVLTF
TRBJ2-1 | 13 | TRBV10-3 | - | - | TGTGCCATCAGACTCAGTCAGGGGAATGAGCAGTTCTTC | CAIRLSQGNEQFF
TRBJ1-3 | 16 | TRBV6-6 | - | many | TGTGCCAGCAGTTACTCGAATCCGAGCTCTGGAAACACCATATATTTT | CASSYSNPSSGNTIYF
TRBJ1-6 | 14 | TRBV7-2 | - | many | TGTGCCAGCAGCTCAGCGGGGTATAATTCACCCCTCCACTTT | CASSSAGYNSPLHF
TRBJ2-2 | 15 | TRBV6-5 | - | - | TGTGCCAGCAGTTACGGGGCGGGGCTCACCGGGGAGCTGTTTTTT | CASSYGAGLTGELFF
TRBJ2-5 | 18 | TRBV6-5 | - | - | TGTGCCAGCAGTCCCTTTGGCTTTAGGGGGGGGTCCGAAGAGACCCAGTACTTC | CASSPFGFRGGSEETQYF
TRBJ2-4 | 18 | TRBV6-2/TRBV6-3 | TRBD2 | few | TGTGCCAGCAGCCGCGGGACTAGCGGTGCTATAGCCAAAAACATTCAGTACTTC | CASSRGTSGAIAKNIQYF
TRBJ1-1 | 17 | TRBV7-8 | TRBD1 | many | TGTGCCAGCAGCTTAGAGGCAGGGGGCGTCAGGAACACTGAAGCTTTCTTT | CASSLEAGGVRNTEAFF
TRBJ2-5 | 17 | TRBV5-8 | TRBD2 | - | TGTGCCAGCAGCTTGGAAGGTAGCGGGGGACCGTCAGAGACCCAGTACTTC | CASSLEGSGGPSETQYF
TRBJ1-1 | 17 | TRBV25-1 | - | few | TGTGCCAGCAGTGGGCGGTTGGGGGACACGATGAACACTGAAGCTTTCTTT | CASSGRLGDTMNTEAFF
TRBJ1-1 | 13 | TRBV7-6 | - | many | TGTGCCAGCAGCCAAGAAACCAACACTGAAGCTTTCTTT | CASSQETNTEAFF
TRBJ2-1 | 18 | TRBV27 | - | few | TGTGCCAGCAGTTTCGCCAAAATAGCGCATAGCTCCTACAATGAGCAGTTCTTC | CASSFAKIAHSSYNEQFF
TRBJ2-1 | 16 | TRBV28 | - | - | TGTGCCAGCAGTTTGAACAGACAGATCTCCTACAATGAGCAGTTCTTC | CASSLNRQISYNEQFF
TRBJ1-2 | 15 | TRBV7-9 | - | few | TGTGCCAGCAGCTTAGAGGGGGTTTACGGCTATGGCTACACCTTC | CASSLEGVYGYGYTF
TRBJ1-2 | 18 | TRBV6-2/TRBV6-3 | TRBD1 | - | TGTGCCAGCAGTTACGGGACAGACTTCCCGCCGGATTTCTATGGCTACACCTTC | CASSYGTDFPPDFYGYTF
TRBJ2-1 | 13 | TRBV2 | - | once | TGTGCCAGCCGTCCGGAGGGGTACAATGAGCAGTTCTTC | CASRPEGYNEQFF
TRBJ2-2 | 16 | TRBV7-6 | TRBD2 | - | TGTGCCAGCAGCTTAGTACGGCAGGGAGGGACCGGGGAGCTGTTTTTT | CASSLVRQGGTGELFF
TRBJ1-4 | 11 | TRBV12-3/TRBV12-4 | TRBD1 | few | TGTGCCAGCAGTTTACCGGGACAGGTCTCTTTT | CASSLPGQVSF
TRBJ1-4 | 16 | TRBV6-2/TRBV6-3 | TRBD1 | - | TGTGCCAGCAGTTTACCCGGGACAGGGACTAATGAAAACCTGTTTTTT | CASSLPGTGTNENLFF
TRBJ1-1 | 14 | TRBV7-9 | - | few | TGTGCCAGCAGCACCAGGGGAGGGGACACTGAAGCTTTCTTT | CASSTRGGDTEAFF
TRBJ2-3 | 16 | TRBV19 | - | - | TGTGCCAGTAGTCCAGGACTAGAAGGGGGGGGAGATACGCAGTATTTT | CASSPGLEGGGDTQYF
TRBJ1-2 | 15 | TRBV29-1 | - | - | TGCAGCGTTCAGCCCGGTGGAGCTCTAAACTATGGCTACACCTTC | CSVQPGGALNYGYTF
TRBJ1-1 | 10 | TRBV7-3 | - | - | TGTGTCAGCAAGTTAGGTGAAGCTTTCTTT | CVSKLGEAFF
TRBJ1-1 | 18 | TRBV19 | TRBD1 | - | TGTGCCAGTAGTTCCCGGGACAGGGGGCAATCGGCGAACACTGAAGCTTTCTTT | CASSSRDRGQSANTEAFF
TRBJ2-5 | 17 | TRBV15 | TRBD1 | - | TGTGCCACCAGCAGTAGCACAGGGGGCTTTCCTCAAGAGACCCAGTACTTC | CATSSSTGGFPQETQYF
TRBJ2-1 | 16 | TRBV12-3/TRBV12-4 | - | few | TGTGCCAGCAGTGTTGGACGACTGAGCTCCTACAATGAGCAGTTCTTC | CASSVGRLSSYNEQFF
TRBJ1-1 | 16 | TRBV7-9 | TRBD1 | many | TGTGCCAGCAGCCTCCCCTCTGACAGGGGAACCACTGAAGCTTTCTTT | CASSLPSDRGTTEAFF
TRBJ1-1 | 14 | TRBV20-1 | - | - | TGCAGTGCCGCCCTTTCCGGGACCCTGAATGAAGCTTTCTTT | CSAALSGTLNEAFF
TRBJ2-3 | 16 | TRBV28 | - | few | TGTGCCAGCAGGGCCTCGGACAGATATAGCACAGATACGCAGTATTTT | CASRASDRYSTDTQYF
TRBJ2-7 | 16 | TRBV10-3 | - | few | TGTGCCATCAGTGATCACCCTGACAGTTATTTCTACGAGCAGTACTTC | CAISDHPDSYFYEQYF
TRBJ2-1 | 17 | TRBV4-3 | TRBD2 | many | TGCGCCAGCAGCCAAGGACTAGCGGGGGGACCCTACAATGAGCAGTTCTTC | CASSQGLAGGPYNEQFF
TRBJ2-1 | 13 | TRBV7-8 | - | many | TGTGCCAGCAGCTCACATTCCTACAATGAGCAGTTCTTC | CASSSHSYNEQFF
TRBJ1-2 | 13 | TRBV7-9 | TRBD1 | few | TGTGCCAGCAGCTCAAGGACAGGCGGCGGCTACACCTTC | CASSSRTGGGYTF
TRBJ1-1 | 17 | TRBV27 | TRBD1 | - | TGTGCCAGCAGTCCCCTGGGGAGAGGGGGCACTAACACTGAAGCTTTCTTT | CASSPLGRGGTNTEAFF
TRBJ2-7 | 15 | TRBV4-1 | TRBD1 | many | TGCGCCAGCAGCCAGACCGGGACAGGGGTCTACGAGCAGTACTTC | CASSQTGTGVYEQYF
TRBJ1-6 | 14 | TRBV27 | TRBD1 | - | TGTGCCAGCAGTTCGACAGGGGGCGGCTCACCCCTCCACTTT | CASSSTGGGSPLHF
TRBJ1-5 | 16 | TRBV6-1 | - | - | TGTGCCAGCAGTGAAACCCCAGTGAAAGGCAATCAGCCCCAGCATTTT | CASSETPVKGNQPQHF
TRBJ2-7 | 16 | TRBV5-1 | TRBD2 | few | TGCGCCAGCAGCTTGGCCATAGCGGGGGGGAGCTACGAGCAGTACTTC | CASSLAIAGGSYEQYF
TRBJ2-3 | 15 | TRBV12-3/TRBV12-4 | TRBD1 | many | TGTGCCAGCAGTACGGACAGGGGGCGGACAGATACGCAGTATTTT | CASSTDRGRTDTQYF
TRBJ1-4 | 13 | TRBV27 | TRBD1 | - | TGTGCCAGCAGTTACGGGACAGCTGAAAAACTGTTTTTT | CASSYGTAEKLFF
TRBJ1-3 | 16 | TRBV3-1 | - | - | TGTGCCAGCAGCCAAGGCATAGGTCGCTCTGGAAACACCATATATTTT | CASSQGIGRSGNTIYF
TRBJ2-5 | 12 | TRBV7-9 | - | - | TGTGCCAGCAGCTTAGGGCGCCAACACCAGTACTTT | CASSLGRQHQYF
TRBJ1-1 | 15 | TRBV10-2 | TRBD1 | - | TGCGCCAGCAGTACTTTTGGGACAGAGAACACTGAAGCTTTCTTT | CASSTFGTENTEAFF
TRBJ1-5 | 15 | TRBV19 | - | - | TGTGCCAGTAGTATAAGGGCGACGACTGATCAGCCCCAGCATTTT | CASSIRATTDQPQHF
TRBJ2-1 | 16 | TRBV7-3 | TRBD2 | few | TGTGCCAGCAGCCCTGGGACTAGCGGGACCTACAATGAGCAGTTCTTC | CASSPGTSGTYNEQFF
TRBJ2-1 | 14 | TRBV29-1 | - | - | TGCAGCGTTGGGATCGGGACACCTTACAATGAGCAGTTCTTC | CSVGIGTPYNEQFF
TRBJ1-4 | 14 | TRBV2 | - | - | TGTGCCACAGATACAGGGAGCGCTAATGAAAAACTGTTTTTT | CATDTGSANEKLFF
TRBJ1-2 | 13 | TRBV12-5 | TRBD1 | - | TGTGCTAGTGCCGTCGGACAGGCTTTTGGCTACACCTTC | CASAVGQAFGYTF
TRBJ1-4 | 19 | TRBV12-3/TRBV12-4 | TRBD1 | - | TGTGCCAGCAAAGTAGGACAGGGCTATATTGTCGCAACTAATGAAAAACTGTTTTTT | CASKVGQGYIVATNEKLFF
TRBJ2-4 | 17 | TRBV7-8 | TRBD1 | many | TGTGCCAGCAGCTCCACCGGGACAGGGGGTACCAAAAACATTCAGTACTTC | CASSSTGTGGTKNIQYF
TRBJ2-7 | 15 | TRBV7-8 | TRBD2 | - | TGTGCCAGCAGCTTAGTCGGCGGGGGGTGGGACGAGCAGTACTTC | CASSLVGGGWDEQYF
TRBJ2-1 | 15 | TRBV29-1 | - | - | TGCAGCGTTGAGGACGTGAGAAGCTCCTACAATGAGCAGTTCTTC | CSVEDVRSSYNEQFF
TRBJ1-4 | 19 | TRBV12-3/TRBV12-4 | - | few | TGTGCCAGCAGTTTTAGGGTGGGGGTCCCGGGAACAACTAATGAAAAACTGTTTTTT | CASSFRVGVPGTTNEKLFF